Listed below are T cell receptor beta chains from one sample, sequenced in a study of blood T cell repertoires in COVID-19. Only in-frame clones appear in the TCRdb table, and some are missing; sequencing was by immunoSEQ multiplex PCR. This table holds about 62,000 clones, just over 85% found once. The sequencing sample was made of peripheral blood. The receptors shown here come from a woman older than 75 with acute or convalescent COVID-19. The CDR3 runs from the conserved cysteine through the conserved F or W. The order of the fields is J gene, V gene, D gene, clone size, CDR3 DNA, CDR3 protein. A D gene is named only where the DNA matches it firmly. The listing skips clone size in some rows; elsewhere it reads once, few, many or a size class.

J: TRBJ1-1; V: TRBV28; D: -; size: -; DNA: TGTGCCAGCAGTTTAACAGGGAGGGACACTGAAGCTTTCTTT; CDR3: CASSLTGRDTEAFF
J: TRBJ1-1; V: TRBV6-5; D: TRBD1; size: once; DNA: TGTGCCAGCATGAGGGACTTAGACAGGGGCGCTTTCTTT; CDR3: CASMRDLDRGAFF
J: TRBJ1-4; V: TRBV11-2; D: -; size: once; DNA: TGTGCCAGCAGTCCGTCGGGGGTTGAAAAACTGTTTTTT; CDR3: CASSPSGVEKLFF
J: TRBJ1-1; V: TRBV28; D: TRBD1; size: -; DNA: TGTGCCAGCAGTTTAGGACAGGGAGTGGGGAACACTGAAGCTTTCTTT; CDR3: CASSLGQGVGNTEAFF
J: TRBJ1-2; V: TRBV19; D: -; size: -; DNA: TGTGCCAGTAGTGCCCAGACAGGCAACCACTATGGCTACACCTTC; CDR3: CASSAQTGNHYGYTF
J: TRBJ2-5; V: TRBV6-5; D: -; size: -; DNA: TGTGCCAGCAGTTACTTCGGGTCTACAGAGACCCAGTACTTC; CDR3: CASSYFGSTETQYF
J: TRBJ1-5; V: TRBV6-2/TRBV6-3; D: TRBD1; size: -; DNA: TGTGCCAGCAGTCCGTTCGGGACAGGGGAGAATCAGCCCCAGCATTTT; CDR3: CASSPFGTGENQPQHF
J: TRBJ2-1; V: TRBV18; D: TRBD1; size: once; DNA: TGTGCCAGCTCACCAGAGGGACAGGTAAATGAGCAGTTCTTC; CDR3: CASSPEGQVNEQFF
J: TRBJ1-2; V: TRBV3-1/TRBV3-2; D: TRBD1; size: -; DNA: TGTGCCAGCAGCCAAGATAAGGGGACAGACACCTTC; CDR3: CASSQDKGTDTF
J: TRBJ1-1; V: TRBV7-9; D: -; size: -; DNA: TGTGCCAGCAGCTCTCTTCTCAGCGAGACCACTGAAGCTTTCTTT; CDR3: CASSSLLSETTEAFF
J: TRBJ2-5; V: TRBV19; D: TRBD1; size: -; DNA: TGTGCCAGTAGTATTGATAGGTCCACAGGGGAAGAGACCCAGTACTTC; CDR3: CASSIDRSTGEETQYF
J: TRBJ2-1; V: TRBV6-5; D: TRBD1; size: -; DNA: TGTGCCAGCAGCCGGGACAGGGGGCGATTAGAGCAGTTCTTC; CDR3: CASSRDRGRLEQFF
J: TRBJ1-1; V: TRBV23-1; D: TRBD1; size: -; DNA: TGCGCCAGCAGTCAAGAGGGACAGGGGTATACTGAAGCTTTCTTT; CDR3: CASSQEGQGYTEAFF
J: TRBJ2-5; V: TRBV5-1; D: TRBD2; size: -; DNA: TGCGCCAGCAGCTTGGAGCCTAGCGGCCAAGAGACCCAGTACTTC; CDR3: CASSLEPSGQETQYF
J: TRBJ1-1; V: TRBV10-1; D: -; size: -; DNA: TGCGCCAGCAGTAGGGGTGCGAACACTGAAGCTTTCTTT; CDR3: CASSRGANTEAFF
J: TRBJ2-7; V: TRBV12-2; D: -; size: -; DNA: TGTGCAAGTCGCCGCTCAGCGGGACCCAGCTCCTACGAGCAGTACTTC; CDR3: CASRRSAGPSSYEQYF
J: TRBJ2-3; V: TRBV5-1; D: TRBD2; size: -; DNA: TGCGCCAGCAGGACTGGACTAGCGGGAATCACAGATACGCAGTATTTT; CDR3: CASRTGLAGITDTQYF
J: TRBJ2-2; V: TRBV10-3; D: TRBD1; size: -; DNA: TGTGCCATCAGACCGGGACAGGGGGAATCCGGGGAGCTGTTTTTT; CDR3: CAIRPGQGESGELFF
J: TRBJ1-5; V: TRBV6-2/TRBV6-3; D: -; size: -; DNA: TGTGCCAGCAGCCGGGACACGAGGCTCAATCAGCCCCAGCATTTT; CDR3: CASSRDTRLNQPQHF
J: TRBJ2-3; V: TRBV19; D: -; size: -; DNA: TGTGCCAGTAGTATTGGTGGGAGTAGCACAGATACGCAGTATTTT; CDR3: CASSIGGSSTDTQYF
J: TRBJ2-2; V: TRBV19; D: TRBD1; size: -; DNA: TGTGCCAGTAGATCCGGGACAGCGAACACCGGGGAGCTGTTTTTT; CDR3: CASRSGTANTGELFF
J: TRBJ2-2; V: TRBV7-6; D: -; size: once; DNA: TGTGCCAGCAGCTTACCGGGTTCGGGCGACAGCATCACCGGGGAGCTGTTTTTT; CDR3: CASSLPGSGDSITGELFF
J: TRBJ2-7; V: TRBV5-1; D: -; size: -; DNA: TGCGCCAGCAGCCTGGGGGCAGGGATCTCCTACGAGCAGTACTTC; CDR3: CASSLGAGISYEQYF
J: TRBJ2-7; V: TRBV5-1; D: TRBD1; size: -; DNA: TGCGCCAGCAGCAGAACAGGGGGGTCCTACGAGCAGTACTTC; CDR3: CASSRTGGSYEQYF
J: TRBJ1-2; V: TRBV3-1/TRBV3-2; D: -; size: -; DNA: TGTGCCAGCAGCCAGGGCTGGGCAGGGGTCTATGGCTACACCTTC; CDR3: CASSQGWAGVYGYTF
J: TRBJ1-1; V: TRBV6-1; D: -; size: -; DNA: TGTGCCAGCAGTGAAGCCACGCCGGCAGGGATATTGGGAAGCACTGAAGCTTTCTTT; CDR3: CASSEATPAGILGSTEAFF
J: TRBJ2-7; V: TRBV5-4; D: TRBD2; size: -; DNA: TGTGCCAGCAGCTTTGGCGGGAGTGACTACGAGCAGTACTTC; CDR3: CASSFGGSDYEQYF
J: TRBJ2-3; V: TRBV19; D: TRBD2; size: -; DNA: TGTGCCAGTAGCCAAACTAGCGATCTCACAGATACGCAGTATTTT; CDR3: CASSQTSDLTDTQYF
J: TRBJ2-2; V: TRBV3-1/TRBV3-2; D: -; size: -; DNA: TGTGCCAGCTCCCTCTATGGTCCCACCGGGGAGCTGTTTTTT; CDR3: CASSLYGPTGELFF